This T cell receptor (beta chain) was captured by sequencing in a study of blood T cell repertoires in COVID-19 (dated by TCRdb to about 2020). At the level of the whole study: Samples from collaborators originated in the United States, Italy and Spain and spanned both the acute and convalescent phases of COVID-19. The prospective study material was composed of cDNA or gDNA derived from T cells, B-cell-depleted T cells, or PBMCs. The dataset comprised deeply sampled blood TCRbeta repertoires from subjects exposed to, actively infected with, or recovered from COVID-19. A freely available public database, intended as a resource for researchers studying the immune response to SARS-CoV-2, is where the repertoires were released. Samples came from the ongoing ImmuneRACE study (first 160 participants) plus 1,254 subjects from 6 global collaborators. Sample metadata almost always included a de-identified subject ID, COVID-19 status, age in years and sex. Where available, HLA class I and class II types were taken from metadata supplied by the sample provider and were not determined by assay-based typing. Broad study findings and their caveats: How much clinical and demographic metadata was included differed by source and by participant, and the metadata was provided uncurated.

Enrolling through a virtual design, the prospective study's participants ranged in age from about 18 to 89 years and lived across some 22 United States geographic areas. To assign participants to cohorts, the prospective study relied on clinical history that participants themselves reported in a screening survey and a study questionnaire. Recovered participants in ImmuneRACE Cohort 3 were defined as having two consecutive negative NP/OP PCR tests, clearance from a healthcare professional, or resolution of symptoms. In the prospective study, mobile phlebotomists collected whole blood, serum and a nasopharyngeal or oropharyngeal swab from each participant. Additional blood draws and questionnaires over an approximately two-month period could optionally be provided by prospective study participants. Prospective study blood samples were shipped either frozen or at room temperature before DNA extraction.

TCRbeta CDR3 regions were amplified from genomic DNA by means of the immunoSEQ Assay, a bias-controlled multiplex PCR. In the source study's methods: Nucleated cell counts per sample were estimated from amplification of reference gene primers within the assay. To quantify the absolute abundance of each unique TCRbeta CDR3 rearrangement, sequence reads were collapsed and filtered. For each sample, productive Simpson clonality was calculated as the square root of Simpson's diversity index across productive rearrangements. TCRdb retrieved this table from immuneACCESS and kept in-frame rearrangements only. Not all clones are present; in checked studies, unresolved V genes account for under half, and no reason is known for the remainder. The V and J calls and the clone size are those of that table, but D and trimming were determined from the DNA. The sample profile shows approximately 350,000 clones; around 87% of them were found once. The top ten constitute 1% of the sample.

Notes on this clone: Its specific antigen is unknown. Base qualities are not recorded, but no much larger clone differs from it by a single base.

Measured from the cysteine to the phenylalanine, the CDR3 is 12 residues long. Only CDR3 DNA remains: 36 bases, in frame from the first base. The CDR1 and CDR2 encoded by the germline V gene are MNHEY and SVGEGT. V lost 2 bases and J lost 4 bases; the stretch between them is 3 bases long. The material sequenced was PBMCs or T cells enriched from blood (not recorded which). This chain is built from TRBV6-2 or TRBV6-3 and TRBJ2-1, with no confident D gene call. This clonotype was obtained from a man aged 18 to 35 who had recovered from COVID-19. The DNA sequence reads TGTGCCAGCAGTTACCTTTACAATGAGCAGTTCTTC. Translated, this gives CASSYLYNEQFF.